These 29 T cell receptor beta chains were all obtained from the same sample, sequenced in a study of cytomegalovirus exposure and HLA in healthy donors. 60 Vbeta and 13 Jbeta primers were used in PCR. The repertoire was sequenced with immunoSEQ multiplex PCR; TCRdb's copy has only in-frame clones and lacks some. The sample lists 95,000 to 150,000 clones, under 85% occurring once. The sequenced material came from PBMCs. The receptors come from a human donor in good health.

This CDR3 is CASSSSGGRVYEQYF. CDR3 bases: TGTGCCAGCAGTTCCTCGGGCGGGAGGGTGTACGAGCAGTACTTC. V is TRBV28 and J is TRBJ2-7; TRBD2 matches 9 bases. Germline V lookup: CDR1 MDHEN, CDR2 SYDVKM. With 4 bases clipped from V and 4 bases from J, the junction kept 8 bases outside the gene matches. The CDR3 consists of 15 residues.

V usage is TRBV9 and J usage is TRBJ2-2; TRBD1 might be the D (5 bases). There are 18 residues in the CDR3. Germline CDR1 and CDR2: SGDLS and YYNGEE. V dropped 0 bases and J dropped 6 bases, with 21 bases sitting between them. The CDR3 DNA sequence: TGTGCCAGCAGCGTAGTGGGGTTGGGGCAGGGAATCGCCGGGGAGCTGTTTTTT. Encoded protein: CASSVVGLGQGIAGELFF. Variable domain in full (rest from reference TRBV9 and TRBJ2-2): DSGVTQTPKHLITATGQRVTLRCSPRSGDLSVYWYQQSLDQGLQFLIQYYNGEERAKGNILERFSAQQFPDLHSELNLSSLELGDSALYFCASSVVGLGQGIAGELFFGEGSRLTVL.

The J gene is TRBJ1-5, the V gene TRBV2, with a tentative D call TRBD1 (5 bases). The V end lost 2 bases, the J end lost 3 bases, and 11 bases lay between the germline ends. This CDR3 comprises 15 residues. From germline, CDR1 is SNHLY and CDR2 FYNNEI. DNA for the CDR3: TGTGCCAGCAGTGAACGGGGGGAGGTCAATCAGCCCCAGCATTTT. Its translation is CASSERGEVNQPQHF.

In nucleotides, the CDR3 is TGCAGCGTTGGAACTGGGACTACTCCCATCTACGAGCAGTACTTC. Its protein is CSVGTGTTPIYEQYF. The V and J genes are TRBV29-1 and TRBJ2-7; 7 bases are shared with TRBD2. The length of the CDR3 is 15 residues. Germline lookup yields CDR1 SQVTM and CDR2 ANQGSEA. Germline trimming cut 4 bases from V and 3 bases from J; bases unmatched to any gene: 12.

This clone has only one observation. The chain combines TRBV28 with TRBJ1-5; D might be TRBD1 (5 bases). The CDR3 runs 14 residues. Per germline, CDR1 MDHEN and CDR2 SYDVKM. V lost 6 bases, J lost 0 bases, and 9 bases lay in between. The CDR3, as DNA: TGTGCCAGCAGGGGGCGTAATAGCAATCAGCCCCAGCATTTT. Amino acid sequence: CASRGRNSNQPQHF.

The chain uses TRBV7-9 and TRBJ2-1; 12 bases match TRBD2. Germline V gene lookup returns CDR1 SEHNR and CDR2 FQNEAQ (reference sequence). Trimming cost V 5 bases and J 6 bases; bases outside gene matches: 11. The CDR3 runs to 17 residues. CDR3 residues: CASSPRETSGRSNEQFF. The CDR3 bases are TGTGCCAGCAGCCCCCGCGAGACTAGCGGGAGAAGCAATGAGCAGTTCTTC.

The rearrangement joins TRBV7-9 to TRBJ2-3; maybe TRBD2 (5 bases). The CDR3 consists of 15 residues. Trimming cost V 3 bases and J 0 bases, with 10 bases left between them. Germline V gene sequence: CDR1 SEHNR, CDR2 FQNEAQ (reference sequence). The CDR3 DNA follows: TGTGCCAGCAGCTTGACGGGGTCGAGCACAGATACGCAGTATTTT. Amino acid sequence: CASSLTGSSTDTQYF. Full variable domain (remainder filled in from reference TRBV7-9 and TRBJ2-3): DTGVSQNPRHKITKRGQNVTFRCDPISEHNRLYWYRQTLGQGPEFLTYFQNEAQLEKSRLLSDRFSAERPKGSFSTLEIQRTEQGDSAMYLCASSLTGSSTDTQYFGPGTRLTVL.

V and J are TRBV19 and TRBJ1-4; D is unresolved. Trimming pared 3 bases from V and 6 bases from J, leaving 17 bases between. This CDR3 has 16 amino acids. Germline V gene data show CDR1 as LNHDA and CDR2 as SQIVND (reference sequence). CDR3 DNA sequence: TGTGCCAGTAGTATTCTCTTTGGGCAGGCTTATGAAAAACTGTTTTTT. Protein sequence: CASSILFGQAYEKLFF. Looking up the rest from reference TRBV19 and TRBJ1-4 gives the full variable domain: DGGITQSPKYLFRKEGQNVTLSCEQNLNHDAMYWYRQDPGQGLRLIYYSQIVNDFQKGDIAEGYSVSREKKESFPLTVTSAQKNPTAFYLCASSILFGQAYEKLFFGSGTQLSVL.

The chain links TRBV5-4 to TRBJ2-5; 12 bases are shared with TRBD2. This CDR3 has 15 residues. In germline, CDR1 is SGHNT, CDR2 YYREEE (reference sequence). J gave up 5 bases and V 0 bases, and 2 bases lay outside the gene matches. CDR3 amino acids: CASSLATSGSETQYF. CDR3 in DNA: TGTGCCAGCAGCTTGGCGACTAGCGGGAGCGAGACCCAGTACTTC.

The chain uses TRBV6-1 and TRBJ2-2; TRBD1 agrees at 8 bases. The trim removed 4 bases at V and 8 bases at J, leaving 6 bases unmatched. The CDR3 runs to 14 residues. CDR1 MNHNS and CDR2 SASEGT come from the germline V gene. The CDR3, as DNA: TGTGCCAGCAGTGTGGACAGGGTATCTGGGGAGCTGTTTTTT. Amino acids: CASSVDRVSGELFF.

This clone has more than one count but fewer than ten. V and J are TRBV7-9 and TRBJ2-7; TRBD1 might be the D (5 bases). Between the trimmed V and J ends, which lost 3 bases and 0 bases, there was a span of 9 bases. The CDR3 is 14 amino acids. Per the germline V gene, CDR1 is SEHNR and CDR2 is FQNEAQ (reference sequence). Here the CDR3 reads CASSFFQGSYEQYF. CDR3 nucleotide sequence: TGTGCCAGCAGCTTCTTCCAGGGCTCCTACGAGCAGTACTTC.

This rearrangement joins TRBV7-9 to TRBJ2-1; 13 bases map to TRBD2. CDR1 SEHNR and CDR2 FQNEAQ come from the germline V gene (reference sequence). The CDR3 has 18 amino acids. After removal of 2 bases from V and 7 bases from J, the junction contained 11 bases not matched to a gene. CDR3 region: CASSLPPRLAGGRNEQFF. In DNA form, the CDR3 reads TGTGCCAGCAGCTTACCCCCCCGACTAGCGGGAGGACGGAATGAGCAGTTCTTC.

CDR3 residues: CASSEFTSVGYEQYF. As DNA, the CDR3 is TGCGCCAGCAGTGAGTTTACTAGTGTGGGTTACGAGCAGTACTTC. The chain couples TRBV10-1 to TRBJ2-5; tentatively, D is TRBD2 (5 bases). The end of the DNA aligns better with TRBJ2-7, so the J call may be wrong. The germline gives CDR1 WNHNN, CDR2 SYGVQD (reference sequence). The CDR3 has 15 amino acids.

This chain connects TRBV5-1 to TRBJ1-1; tentatively, D is TRBD1 (5 bases). Trimming left V 0 bases short and J 1 base short, with 10 bases between. Per the germline V gene, CDR1 is SGHRS and CDR2 is YFSETQ. This CDR3 spans 15 amino acids. The chain's CDR3 is CASSLGPGGNTEAFF. The CDR3 coding sequence is TGCGCCAGCAGCTTGGGTCCCGGGGGGAACACTGAAGCTTTCTTT.

This chain connects TRBV5-1 to TRBJ1-1; tentatively, D is TRBD1 (5 bases). Per the germline V gene, CDR1 is SGHRS and CDR2 is YFSETQ. Trimming stripped 2 bases from V and 1 base from J, with 9 bases between. The CDR3 sequence is 14 residues long. This CDR3 reads CASSLKGQNTEAFF. DNA for the CDR3: TGCGCCAGCAGCTTAAAAGGACAGAACACTGAAGCTTTCTTT.

The chain links TRBV6-5 to TRBJ2-4; 10 positions agree with TRBD1. This CDR3 is 15 amino acids long. V trimming: 2 bases; J trimming: 7 bases; junction bases outside the gene matches: 5. The germline CDR1 and CDR2 sequences are MNHEY and SVGAGI. The DNA of the CDR3 is TGTGCCAGCAGTTACCTCAGGACAGGGGGGAACATTCAGTACTTC. Protein product: CASSYLRTGGNIQYF.

The rearrangement links TRBV5-1 to TRBJ1-4; D possibly corresponds to TRBD1 (6 bases). V was trimmed by 4 bases and J by 3 bases, leaving 10 bases between them. There are 14 residues in the CDR3. Per germline, CDR1 SGHRS and CDR2 YFSETQ. The CDR3 region is CASSIGGANEKLFF. The DNA for the CDR3 is TGCGCCAGCAGCATAGGGGGGGCTAATGAAAAACTGTTTTTT.

The chain has TRBV7-2 and TRBJ1-1; no reliable D call. The germline CDR1 and CDR2 sequences are SGHTA and FQGNSA. This CDR3 is 13 amino acids long. The ends were cut back, 5 bases at V and 0 bases at J, with 7 bases in the middle. CDR3 region: CASSPRLNTEAFF. CDR3 coding DNA: TGTGCCAGCAGCCCGCGCCTGAACACTGAAGCTTTCTTT.

This clone showed up just a few times. V usage is TRBV6-6 and J usage is TRBJ1-3, with 8 bases matching TRBD1. The CDR3 extends over 15 amino acids. J lost 2 bases, V lost 5 bases, and 5 bases had no gene match. Germline-derived CDR1 and CDR2 are MNHNY and SVGAGI (reference sequence). The CDR3 protein is CASSDTGGPGNTIYF. CDR3 coding DNA: TGTGCCAGCAGTGACACAGGGGGTCCTGGAAACACCATATATTTT.

This chain uses TRBV4-1 with TRBJ2-5; 9 positions match TRBD1. The V segment lost 2 bases and the J segment 4 bases; nucleotides outside the gene matches: 5. Germline V gives CDR1 MGHRA, CDR2 YSYEKL. This CDR3 has 15 residues. The CDR3 nucleotides read TGCGCCAGCAGCCAACTCGGGACAGGGAGAGAGACCCAGTACTTC. Translating it yields CASSQLGTGRETQYF.

V gene TRBV20-1 combines with J gene TRBJ2-5; D gene unclear. The J call may be mistaken, given a closer DNA end match to TRBJ2-7. This CDR3 is 11 amino acids long. Per germline, CDR1 DFQATT and CDR2 SNEGSKA (reference sequence). The CDR3 sequence: CSAFLDYEQYF. The CDR3 DNA follows: TGCAGTGCTTTCCTAGACTACGAGCAGTACTTC.

The chain carries TRBV28 and TRBJ2-5; 7 bases are shared with TRBD1. Germline assignment: CDR1 MDHEN and CDR2 SYDVKM. The J segment lost 6 bases and the V segment lost 2 bases, leaving 12 bases of the junction unmatched. CDR3 length: 16 residues. The CDR3 DNA sequence: TGTGCCAGCAGTTTACTTGACAGGGCTATCATAAAGACCCAGTACTTC. It encodes CASSLLDRAIIKTQYF.

The chain couples TRBV4-1 to TRBJ2-7; 8 bases align to TRBD1. In germline, CDR1 is MGHRA, CDR2 YSYEKL. CDR3 length equals 14 residues. Unmatched junction bases numbered 6, after V lost 4 bases and J lost 4 bases. For the CDR3, the DNA is TGCGCCAGCAGCCTACAGGGGGGCACTTACGAGCAGTACTTC. This translates into CASSLQGGTYEQYF.

The chain recombines TRBV7-3 with TRBJ2-4, with 7 bases matching TRBD1. CDR3 size: 13 residues. Germline values: CDR1 SGHTA, CDR2 FQGTGA. V dropped 5 bases and J dropped 13; count of bases not matched to a gene: 11. The CDR3 reads CASSQTRGQAQYF. In DNA, the CDR3 is TGTGCCAGCAGCCAAACACGCGGACAGGCCCAGTACTTC.

The J gene is TRBJ2-7, the V gene TRBV6-5, with 10 nucleotides matching TRBD2. Germline CDR1 reads MNHEY; CDR2 reads SVGAGI. V was clipped by 5 bases and J by 2 bases; unmatched bases: 3. The CDR3 is 14 residues long. Written as DNA, the CDR3 is TGTGCCAGCAGTGGGGGACTAGCGCCCTACGAGCAGTACTTC. Translated: CASSGGLAPYEQYF.

The sample holds one count of this clone. V usage is TRBV11-2 and J usage is TRBJ1-2; 8 positions match TRBD1. V shed 1 base and J 2 bases; nucleotides not matched to a gene: 9. Germline loops: CDR1 SGHAT, CDR2 FQNNGV. This CDR3 comprises 17 residues. CDR3: CASSLGTAGGSNYGYTF. CDR3 sequence (DNA): TGTGCCAGCAGCTTAGGGACCGCAGGGGGCTCAAACTATGGCTACACCTTC.

The rearrangement joins TRBV27 to TRBJ2-3, with 12 bases fitting TRBD2. CDR1 and CDR2 (germline): MNHEY, SMNVEV (reference sequence). The ends lost 6 bases at V and 5 bases at J; junction bases unmatched: 9. This CDR3 has 16 residues. CDR3 loop: CASSSLASGGVDTQYF. CDR3 DNA: TGTGCCAGCAGCTCTCTCGCTAGCGGGGGGGTAGATACGCAGTATTTT.

V gene TRBV10-3 combines with J gene TRBJ2-7, with D tentatively TRBD1 (6 bases). V lost 3 bases to trimming and J lost 0 bases, with 12 bases between them. Germline lookup yields CDR1 ENHRY and CDR2 SYGVKD. The CDR3 sequence is 15 residues long. The chain's CDR3 is CAISDPGAYSYEQYF. The CDR3 DNA reads TGTGCCATCAGTGATCCAGGGGCGTACTCCTACGAGCAGTACTTC.

J is TRBJ1-1 and V is TRBV29-1; the D is unclear. The CDR3 runs to 10 residues. V gave up 5 bases and J gave up 5 bases, with 6 bases separating them. The germline CDR1 and CDR2 sequences are SQVTM and ANQGSEA. CDR3 in DNA: TGCAGCGTTATACTTACTGAAGCTTTCTTT. Amino acid sequence: CSVILTEAFF.